The 2 T cell receptor beta chains below come from one sample, sequenced in a study of T cell responses to AZD1222 COVID-19 vaccine. Using immunoSEQ multiplex PCR, the repertoire was profiled, and TCRdb retains in-frame clones only, with some absent. The sample includes 150,000 to 200,000 clones, around 87% of them seen just once. The sample in question was peripheral blood, obtained on day 0 of AZD1222 vaccination. Receptor source: an adult in good health.

V usage is TRBV5-1 and J usage is TRBJ1-2; D unresolved. CDR1 and CDR2 (germline): SGHRS, YFSETQ. Trimming cost V 2 bases and J 3 bases, with 14 bases left between them. This CDR3 is built from 15 residues. The CDR3 nucleotides are TGCGCCAGCAGCTTAGGAAGGCAGAAAGACTATGGCTACACCTTC. This translates into CASSLGRQKDYGYTF.

The rearrangement uses TRBV21-1 and TRBJ2-7. TRBV21-1 is recorded as a pseudogene. The CDR3 is made up of 15 amino acids. This CDR3 reads CASKQSVVGSYEQYF. The CDR3 DNA is TGTGCCAGCAAGCAAAGTGTTGTAGGCTCCTACGAGCAGTACTTC.